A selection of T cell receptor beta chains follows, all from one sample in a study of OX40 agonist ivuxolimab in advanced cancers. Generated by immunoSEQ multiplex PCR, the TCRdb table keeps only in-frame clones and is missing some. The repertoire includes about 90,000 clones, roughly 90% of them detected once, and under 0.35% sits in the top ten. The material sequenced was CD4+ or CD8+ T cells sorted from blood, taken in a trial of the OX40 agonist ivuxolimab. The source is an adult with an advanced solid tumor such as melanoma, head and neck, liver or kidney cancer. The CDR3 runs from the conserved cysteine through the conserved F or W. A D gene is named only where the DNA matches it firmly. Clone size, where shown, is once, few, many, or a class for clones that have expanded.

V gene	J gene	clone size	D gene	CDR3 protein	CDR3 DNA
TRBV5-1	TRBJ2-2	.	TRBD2	CASSDPSGGDTGELFF	TGCGCCAGCAGCGACCCTAGCGGGGGTGACACCGGGGAGCTGTTTTTT
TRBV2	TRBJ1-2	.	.	CASSLQELTYGYTF	TGTGCCAGCAGCCTACAGGAGCTCACCTATGGCTACACCTTC
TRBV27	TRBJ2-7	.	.	CASRRWAEAEQYF	TGTGCCAGCAGGCGTTGGGCCGAGGCCGAGCAGTACTTC
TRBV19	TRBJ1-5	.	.	CASSNNLGLPQHF	TGTGCCAGTAGTAATAACCTCGGATTGCCCCAGCATTTT
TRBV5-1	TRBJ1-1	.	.	CASSPRGNTEAFF	TGCGCCAGCAGCCCCAGGGGGAACACTGAAGCTTTCTTT
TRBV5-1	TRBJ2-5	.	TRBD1	CASSWGTGGETQYF	TGCGCCAGCAGCTGGGGGACAGGAGGGGAGACCCAGTACTTC
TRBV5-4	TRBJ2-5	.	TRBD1	CASSMGQVQETQYF	TGTGCCAGCAGCATGGGACAGGTCCAAGAGACCCAGTACTTC
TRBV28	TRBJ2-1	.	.	CASSLSQTRLSHNEQFF	TGTGCCAGCAGTTTGTCCCAGACTAGACTTTCCCACAATGAGCAGTTCTTC
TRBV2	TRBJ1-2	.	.	CASSDATAFNYGYTF	TGTGCCAGCAGTGATGCAACAGCTTTTAACTATGGCTACACCTTC
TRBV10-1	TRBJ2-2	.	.	CASSESYTGELFF	TGCGCCAGCAGTGAGTCGTACACCGGGGAGCTGTTTTTT
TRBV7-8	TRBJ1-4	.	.	CASSLTSYPTNEKLFF	TGTGCCAGCAGCTTAACATCTTACCCAACTAATGAAAAACTGTTTTTT
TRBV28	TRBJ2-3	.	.	CAHHRTDTQYF	TGTGCGCATCACAGGACAGATACGCAGTATTTT
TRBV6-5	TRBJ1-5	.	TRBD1	CASSHYHDRGNQPQHF	TGTGCCAGCAGTCACTACCACGACAGGGGAAATCAGCCCCAGCATTTT
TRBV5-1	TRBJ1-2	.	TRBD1	CASSLTGASNYGYTF	TGCGCCAGCAGCCTGACAGGGGCCTCTAACTATGGCTACACCTTC
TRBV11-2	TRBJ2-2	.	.	CASSLDRAAGELFF	TGTGCCAGCAGCTTAGACAGGGCCGCCGGGGAGCTGTTTTTT
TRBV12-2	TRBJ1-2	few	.	CASRRGHPYGYTF	TGTGCAAGTCGCAGGGGGCATCCCTATGGCTACACCTTC
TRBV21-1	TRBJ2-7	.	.	CASSKGGGRAYEQYF	TGTGCCAGCAGCAAAGGTGGCGGGAGGGCCTACGAGCAGTACTTC
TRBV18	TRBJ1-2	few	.	CASSPETNANYGYTF	TGTGCCAGCTCACCGGAAACTAACGCGAACTATGGCTACACCTTC
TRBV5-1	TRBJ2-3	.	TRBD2	CASSWGLSSGRTDTQYF	TGCGCCAGCAGCTGGGGGCTGTCTAGCGGGAGAACAGATACGCAGTATTTT
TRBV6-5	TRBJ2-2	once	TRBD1	CASSSTGANTGELFF	TGTGCCAGCAGTTCGACAGGGGCGAACACCGGGGAGCTGTTTTTT
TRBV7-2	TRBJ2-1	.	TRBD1	CASRIPGGQGEQFF	TGTGCCAGCAGAATCCCCGGAGGACAGGGAGAGCAGTTCTTC
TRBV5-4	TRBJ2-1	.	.	CASSSRTEFYNEQFF	TGTGCCAGCAGCTCACGAACTGAATTCTACAATGAGCAGTTCTTC
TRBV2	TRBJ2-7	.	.	CASSPSQLVYEQYF	TGTGCCAGCAGTCCCTCACAACTAGTTTACGAGCAGTACTTC
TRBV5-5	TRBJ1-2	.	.	CASSLTRTEFWGYTF	TGTGCCAGCAGCTTGACTCGGACGGAGTTCTGGGGCTACACCTTC
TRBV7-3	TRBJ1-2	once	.	CASSLTQGNYGYTF	TGTGCCAGCTCACTTACGCAGGGGAACTATGGCTACACCTTC
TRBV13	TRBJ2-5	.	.	CASSLLSTGQQYF	TGTGCCAGCAGCCTCCTCAGTACAGGGCAGCAGTACTTC
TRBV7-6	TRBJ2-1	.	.	CASSLDFGQSNEQFF	TGTGCCAGCAGCTTAGATTTCGGACAGTCAAATGAGCAGTTCTTC
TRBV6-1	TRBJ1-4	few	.	CASTKAGVEKLFF	TGTGCCAGCACAAAGGCAGGGGTAGAAAAACTGTTTTTT
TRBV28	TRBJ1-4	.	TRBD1	CASSKGGQGRGKLFF	TGTGCCAGCAGTAAAGGGGGACAGGGACGGGGAAAACTGTTTTTT
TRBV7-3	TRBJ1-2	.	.	CASSEGVGTYGYTF	TGTGCCAGCAGCGAGGGGGTAGGGACCTATGGCTACACCTTC
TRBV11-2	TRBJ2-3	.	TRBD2	CASSFRGGTSTDTQYF	TGTGCCAGCAGCTTCCGCGGGGGGACTAGCACAGATACGCAGTATTTT
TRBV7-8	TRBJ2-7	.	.	CASSYGGRVEQYF	TGTGCCAGCAGCTACGGGGGAAGGGTCGAGCAGTACTTC
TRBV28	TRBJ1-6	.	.	CASSRPGLRGLHF	TGTGCCAGCAGTCGGCCTGGACTGCGGGGTCTCCACTTT
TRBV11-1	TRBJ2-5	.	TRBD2	CASSLGLLAGVAETQYF	TGTGCCAGCAGCTTGGGGCTGTTAGCGGGAGTTGCGGAGACCCAGTACTTC
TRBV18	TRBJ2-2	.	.	CASSRGDLNTGELFF	TGTGCCAGCTCGAGGGGGGACTTGAACACCGGGGAGCTGTTTTTT
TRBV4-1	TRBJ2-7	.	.	CASSQATINEQYF	TGCGCCAGCAGCCAAGCTACAATAAACGAGCAGTACTTC